The clone carrying this T cell receptor (beta chain) occurred a few times. No antigen is known for it. Construction of TCR beta libraries relied on iRepertoire HTBI primers and on Arm-PCR targeting CDR3 regions. TCRdb itself ran the multiplex PCR reads through MiXCR, one entry per CDR3 protein. In the table there are 400,000 to 450,000 distinct CDR3 sequences, around 22% of which are singletons. Time point defined: persistent/refractory GD, antithyroid drugs over 5 years with positive TRAb. Making the TCR library involved RNA that had been extracted from PBMCs. The record originates from a study of regulatory T cells in long-lasting Graves disease. Study-wide background: Persistent Graves' disease denoted over 5 years of antithyroid drugs plus positive TSH receptor antibodies. Study-level findings and limits: It was peripheral blood alone, not thyroid tissue, that was studied.

Specimen: peripheral blood mononuclear cells (PBMCs), collected when the disease was refractory, from a patient treated with antithyroid drugs. This TCR was sampled from a female donor with Graves disease.

The chain's CDR3 is CSVTYSGTREETQYF. As DNA, the CDR3 is TGCAGCGTGACATATTCCGGGACACGGGAAGAGACCCAGTACTTC. This chain links TRBV29-1 with TRBJ2-5, with D possibly matching TRBD1 (6 bases). The CDR3 is 15 residues long. Trimming pared 6 bases from V and 3 bases from J, leaving 20 bases between. CDR1 and CDR2 (germline): SQVTM, ANQGSEA.